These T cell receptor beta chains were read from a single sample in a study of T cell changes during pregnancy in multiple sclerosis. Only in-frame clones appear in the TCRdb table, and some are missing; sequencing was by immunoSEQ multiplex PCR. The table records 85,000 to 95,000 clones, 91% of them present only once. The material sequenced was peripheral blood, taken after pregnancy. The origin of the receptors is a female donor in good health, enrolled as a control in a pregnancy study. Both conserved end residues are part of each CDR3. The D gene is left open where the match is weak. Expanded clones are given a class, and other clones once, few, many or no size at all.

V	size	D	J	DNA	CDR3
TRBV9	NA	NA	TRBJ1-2	TGTGCCAGCCTCGGAGGGAATAACTATGGCTACACCTTC	CASLGGNNYGYTF
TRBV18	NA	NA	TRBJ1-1	TGTGCCAGCTCACGGGGGGAACACCGGACCGCTGAAGCTTTCTTT	CASSRGEHRTAEAFF
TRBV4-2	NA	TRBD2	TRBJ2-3	TGTGCCAGCAGAGATAGCGGGAGCACAGATACGCAGTATTTT	CASRDSGSTDTQYF
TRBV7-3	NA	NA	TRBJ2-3	TGTGCCAGCAGCTTAAACCCCAGGGGAAGCACAGATACGCAGTATTTT	CASSLNPRGSTDTQYF
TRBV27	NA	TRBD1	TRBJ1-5	TGTGCCAGCAGTTTTCAGGGGGACCAGCCCCAGCATTTT	CASSFQGDQPQHF
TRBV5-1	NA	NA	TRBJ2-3	TGCGCCAGCAGCTTAGCGCGTGGTGGCACAGATACGCAGTATTTT	CASSLARGGTDTQYF
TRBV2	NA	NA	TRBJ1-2	TGTGCCACCCGGGAGGGTGTCTATGGCTACACCTTC	CATREGVYGYTF
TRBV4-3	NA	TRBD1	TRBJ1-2	TGCGCCAGCAGCCACGACAGGGGCCTGATTGGTGTAGGCTACACCTTC	CASSHDRGLIGVGYTF
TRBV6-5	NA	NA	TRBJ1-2	TGTGCCAGCAGTCGACAGTTTTTTCCTTATGGCTACACCTTC	CASSRQFFPYGYTF
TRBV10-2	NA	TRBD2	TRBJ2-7	TGCGCCAGCAGTGAGCCGGGACTAGCTTCCGAGCAGTACTTC	CASSEPGLASEQYF
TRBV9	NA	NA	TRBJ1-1	TGTGCCAGCAGCGACCCGCTGACAGGCCCCCTGAACACTGAAGCTTTCTTT	CASSDPLTGPLNTEAFF
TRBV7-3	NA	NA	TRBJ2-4	TGTGCCAGCAGCTTAGAGGGGGAGGGTAGGGGGAAAAACATTCAGTACTTC	CASSLEGEGRGKNIQYF
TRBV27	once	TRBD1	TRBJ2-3	TGTGCCAGCAGTTCCCCGGGACAGGGGAAGACAGATACGCAGTATTTT	CASSSPGQGKTDTQYF
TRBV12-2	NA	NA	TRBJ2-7	TGTGCAAGTCGACACGTGGTCACGGGGTACGAGCAGTACTTC	CASRHVVTGYEQYF
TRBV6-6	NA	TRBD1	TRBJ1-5	TGTGCCAGCAGTCCCCTCGACAGGGGCCGCAATCAGCCCCAGCATTTT	CASSPLDRGRNQPQHF
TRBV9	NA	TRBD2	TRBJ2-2	TGTGCCAGCAGCGTCCCCCGGGCTAGCGGGGGGACCGGGGAGCTGTTTTTT	CASSVPRASGGTGELFF
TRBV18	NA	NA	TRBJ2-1	TGTGCCAGCTCAGCACGACGGGGTGACAATGAGCAGTTCTTC	CASSARRGDNEQFF
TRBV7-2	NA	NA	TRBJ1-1	TGTGCCAGCAGATATCAGGGCGGGGGCACTGAAGCTTTCTTT	CASRYQGGGTEAFF
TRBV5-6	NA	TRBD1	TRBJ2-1	TGTGCCAGCAGCTTGGTGGGACAGGGATCCTACAATGAGCAGTTCTTC	CASSLVGQGSYNEQFF
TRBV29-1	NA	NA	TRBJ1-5	TGCAGCGTTGAAACCCCAGGCCAGCCCCAGCATTTT	CSVETPGQPQHF
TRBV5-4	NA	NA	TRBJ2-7	TGTGCCAGCAGCTGGGGCGGCTCCTACGAGCAGTACTTC	CASSWGGSYEQYF
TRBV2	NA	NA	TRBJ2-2	TGTGCCAGCAGCGACTCGGGGTCCGGGGAGCTGTTTTTT	CASSDSGSGELFF
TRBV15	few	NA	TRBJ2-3	TGTGCCACCAGCAGAGATGTGGACGGACTCACAGATACGCAGTATTTT	CATSRDVDGLTDTQYF
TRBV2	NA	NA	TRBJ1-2	TGTGCCAGCAGTGAATCACAGGGCCGCCCCTATGGCTACACCTTC	CASSESQGRPYGYTF
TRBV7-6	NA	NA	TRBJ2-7	TGTGCCAGCAGCTTGGGCATCTCCTACGAGCAGTACTTC	CASSLGISYEQYF
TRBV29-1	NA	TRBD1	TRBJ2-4	TGCAGCGTTGGGACAGGGGAAAACATTCAGTACTTC	CSVGTGENIQYF
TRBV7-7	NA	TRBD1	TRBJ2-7	TGTGCTAGCAGCTTGACAGGGGGCTACGAGCAGTACTTC	CASSLTGGYEQYF